The rows below give T cell receptor beta chains drawn from one sample of a study of T cells in Graves' hyperthyroidism and ophthalmopathy. In TCRdb, the multiplex PCR reads were re-called with MiXCR into one record per CDR3 protein. In the table there are approximately 590,000 distinct CDR3 sequences, approximately 14% of which are singletons. Sequencing was performed on blood. The receptor set was obtained from a woman aged 25 to 39 with Graves' hyperthyroidism. Each CDR3 is given with its conserved first and last residue. A D gene is named only where the DNA matches it firmly. The listing skips clone size in some rows; elsewhere it reads once, few, many or a size class.

TRBV20-1	14	NA	TRBJ1-2	many	CSARRTAMNYGYTF	TGCAGTGCTAGGCGGACAGCGATGAACTATGGCTACACCTTC
TRBV30	11	TRBD1	TRBJ2-7	many	CAWGTGGEQYF	TGTGCCTGGGGGACAGGGGGCGAGCAGTACTTC
TRBV29-1	14	NA	TRBJ2-5	NA	CSVEYSGGRETQYF	TGCAGCGTTGAATACAGTGGGGGCCGGGAGACCCAGTACTTC
TRBV5-1	16	NA	TRBJ2-1	NA	CASSLTTDSPYNEQFF	TGCGCCAGCAGCTTAACGACCGACTCCCCCTACAATGAGCAGTTCTTC
TRBV29-1	15	TRBD1	TRBJ2-3	many	CSVGTGGLSTDTQYF	TGCAGCGTCGGGACAGGGGGCCTCAGCACAGATACGCAGTATTTT
TRBV5-1	16	NA	TRBJ2-7	many	CASSLLDGSATYEQYF	TGCGCCAGCAGCTTGTTGGATGGTAGCGCGACCTACGAGCAGTACTTC
TRBV24-1	14	TRBD2	TRBJ2-1	many	CATRGGSGDNEQFF	TGTGCCACCAGGGGAGGTAGCGGGGACAATGAGCAGTTCTTC
TRBV12-5	11	NA	TRBJ2-3	many	CASGLVDTQYF	TGTGCTAGTGGTTTGGTAGATACGCAGTATTTT
TRBV5-6	16	NA	TRBJ1-5	NA	CASSLFQGEGNQPQHF	TGTGCCAGCAGCTTGTTTCAGGGAGAGGGCAATCAGCCCCAGCATTTT
TRBV27	11	NA	TRBJ2-7	NA	CASSFQRALYF	TGTGCCAGCAGTTTCCAGCGGGCCCTGTACTTC
TRBV7-7	15	NA	TRBJ2-1	few	CASSESRDSRNEQFF	TGTGCCAGCAGCGAGAGCCGAGACTCGCGTAATGAGCAGTTCTTC
TRBV10-3	13	NA	TRBJ2-1	many	CAITGGPYNEQFF	TGTGCCATCACTGGGGGGCCCTACAATGAGCAGTTCTTC
TRBV6-9	16	TRBD1	TRBJ2-1	NA	CASSYHRTGFYHEQFF	TGTGCCAGCAGTTACCATCGGACAGGGTTTTATCATGAGCAGTTCTTC
TRBV28	15	TRBD2	TRBJ2-1	many	CASVQGGASGSEQFF	TGTGCCAGCGTCCAGGGTGGGGCTAGCGGGAGTGAGCAGTTCTTC
TRBV20-1	12	NA	TRBJ1-2	many	CSAAGDADGYTF	TGCAGTGCTGCAGGGGATGCGGATGGCTACACCTTC
TRBV7-2	14	NA	TRBJ2-1	many	CASSSGLGGNEQFF	TGTGCCAGCAGCTCAGGATTAGGGGGCAATGAGCAGTTCTTC
TRBV7-2	12	NA	TRBJ1-2	many	CASSEELYGYTF	TGTGCCAGCAGTGAAGAACTCTATGGCTACACCTTC
TRBV27	16	NA	TRBJ2-7	few	CASSLSPGTATYEQYF	TGTGCCAGCAGTTTATCACCCGGGACCGCGACCTACGAGCAGTACTTC
TRBV20-1	13	TRBD2	TRBJ2-1	many	CSADGRSYNEQFF	TGCAGTGCTGACGGGAGGTCCTACAATGAGCAGTTCTTC
TRBV12-3/TRBV12-4	15	NA	TRBJ2-1	many	CASRHFGTLYNEQFF	TGTGCCAGCAGACATTTCGGGACCCTTTACAATGAGCAGTTCTTC
TRBV2	14	NA	TRBJ1-5	many	CASSEGSANQPQHF	TGTGCCAGCAGTGAAGGCTCCGCGAATCAGCCCCAGCATTTT
TRBV28	14	NA	TRBJ2-4	many	CAHSQYQAQNIQYF	TGTGCCCACTCGCAGTACCAGGCCCAAAACATTCAGTACTTC
TRBV7-6	14	TRBD2	TRBJ2-1	many	CASNPTSGYNEQFF	TGTGCCAGCAACCCCACTAGCGGTTACAATGAGCAGTTCTTC
TRBV6-1	18	TRBD1	TRBJ1-2	once	CASRRTGRTQGGGYGYTF	TGTGCCAGCAGGAGGACAGGGCGAACTCAGGGCGGCGGCTATGGCTACACCTTC
TRBV18	16	TRBD1	TRBJ1-5	few	CASSRGQGRSNQPQHF	TGTGCCAGCTCACGGGGACAGGGTCGAAGCAATCAGCCCCAGCATTTT
TRBV4-2	14	TRBD1	TRBJ2-2	few	CASSQGQSTGELFF	TGTGCCAGCAGCCAGGGACAGAGCACCGGGGAGCTGTTTTTT
TRBV2	15	TRBD1	TRBJ2-2	many	CASTSGQGGTGELFF	TGTGCCAGCACCTCGGGACAGGGGGGCACCGGGGAGCTGTTTTTT
TRBV6-1	15	NA	TRBJ1-1	many	CASTSSDSSVTEAFF	TGTGCCAGCACTTCCAGTGACAGTTCGGTCACTGAAGCTTTCTTT
TRBV28	12	NA	TRBJ2-1	NA	CASRASGLEQFF	TGTGCCAGCAGGGCCAGCGGGCTGGAGCAGTTCTTC
TRBV29-1	12	TRBD1	TRBJ1-2	few	CSVEGTGGGYTF	TGCAGCGTAGAGGGGACAGGGGGCGGCTACACCTTC
TRBV7-2	14	NA	TRBJ2-1	many	CASSFGPFRDEQFF	TGTGCCAGCAGCTTTGGACCCTTTCGGGATGAGCAGTTCTTC
TRBV6-2/TRBV6-3	16	TRBD2	TRBJ2-7	many	CASSRNSGSSVYEQYF	TGTGCCAGCAGTCGTAATAGCGGGAGTTCTGTTTACGAGCAGTACTTC
TRBV7-2	17	TRBD2	TRBJ2-1	many	CASSLDRASGRAGEQFF	TGTGCCAGCAGCTTAGATAGGGCTAGCGGGAGGGCAGGTGAGCAGTTCTTC
TRBV7-2	13	NA	TRBJ2-7	few	CASARGLLYEQYF	TGTGCCAGCGCTAGGGGTCTCCTCTACGAGCAGTACTTC
TRBV6-5	14	NA	TRBJ2-7	many	CASSYGELRFGQYF	TGTGCCAGCAGTTACGGGGAACTACGCTTCGGGCAGTACTTC
TRBV24-1	12	NA	TRBJ2-1	many	CATGPSANEQFF	TGTGCCACTGGACCTAGCGCCAATGAGCAGTTCTTC
TRBV12-3/TRBV12-4	15	NA	TRBJ1-6	many	CASSLRQAANSPLHF	TGTGCCAGCAGTTTAAGGCAGGCAGCTAATTCACCCCTCCACTTT
TRBV7-2	16	NA	TRBJ2-1	many	CASSLLSSGTGNEQFF	TGTGCCAGCAGCTTATTGTCTAGCGGGACAGGCAATGAGCAGTTCTTC
TRBV28	17	TRBD1	TRBJ2-1	NA	CASSKGTGTGRDNEQFF	TGTGCCAGCAGTAAAGGGACAGGGACAGGGAGGGACAATGAGCAGTTCTTC
TRBV12-3/TRBV12-4	12	NA	TRBJ1-2	NA	CASTTNLYGYTF	TGTGCCAGCACCACAAACCTCTATGGCTACACCTTC
TRBV7-3	15	TRBD2	TRBJ2-1	many	CASSFWASGENEQFF	TGTGCCAGCAGCTTTTGGGCTAGCGGGGAGAATGAGCAGTTCTTC
TRBV18	16	TRBD2	TRBJ2-1	NA	CASSPGTSGDYNEQFF	TGTGCCAGCTCACCAGGGACTAGCGGGGACTACAATGAGCAGTTCTTC
TRBV5-1	15	TRBD2	TRBJ2-1	once	CASRGDSGRANEQFF	TGTGCCAGCAGAGGAGATAGCGGGAGGGCGAATGAGCAGTTCTTC
TRBV12-3/TRBV12-4	14	NA	TRBJ2-2	many	CATSPQANTGELFF	TGTGCCACCTCACCTCAAGCGAACACCGGGGAGCTGTTTTTT
TRBV11-2	17	TRBD2	TRBJ2-1	many	CASSLDWGTSGSFMQFF	TGTGCCAGCAGCTTAGATTGGGGGACTAGCGGGAGCTTTATGCAGTTCTTC
TRBV11-1	18	NA	TRBJ2-2	many	CASSLLSFGSGYTGELFF	TGTGCCAGCAGCTTACTAAGTTTCGGGAGTGGCTACACCGGGGAGCTGTTTTTT
TRBV29-1	12	NA	TRBJ2-5	NA	CSVEVGRETQCF	TGCAGCGTTGAAGTGGGCCGAGAGACCCAGTGCTTC
TRBV5-1	12	NA	TRBJ2-5	NA	CASSLGRLAQYF	TGCGCCAGCAGCTTGGGACGATTGGCCCAGTACTTC
TRBV12-3/TRBV12-4	13	NA	TRBJ2-1	many	CASSLPPGDEQFF	TGTGCCAGCAGTTTACCCCCGGGGGATGAGCAGTTCTTC
TRBV25-1	13	TRBD1	TRBJ1-1	NA	CASSQGAYAEAFF	TGTGCCAGCAGCCAGGGGGCTTACGCTGAAGCTTTCTTT
TRBV30	14	NA	TRBJ2-4	many	CAYQKKGTKNIQYF	TGTGCCTACCAAAAAAAGGGAACCAAAAACATTCAGTACTTC
TRBV15	17	TRBD2	TRBJ2-3	NA	CATSRVSGAGATNTQYF	TGTGCCACCAGCAGAGTGTCCGGAGCGGGAGCAACCAATACGCAGTATTTT
TRBV20-1	15	TRBD1	TRBJ1-2	many	CSASGTGGAPRDSTF	TGCAGTGCTTCCGGGACAGGGGGCGCGCCCCGGGACTCCACCTTC
TRBV20-1	13	NA	TRBJ2-5	many	CSAGRDNKETQYF	TGCAGTGCCGGCCGGGACAACAAAGAGACCCAGTACTTC
TRBV16	11	NA	TRBJ2-1	few	CASSRLNEQFF	TGTGCCAGCAGCCGCTTGAATGAGCAGTTCTTC
TRBV20-1	13	NA	TRBJ2-2	many	CSATRTNTGELFF	TGCAGTGCTACCCGCACGAACACCGGGGAGCTGTTTTTT
TRBV30	12	NA	TRBJ1-2	many	CAWSDSAGGYTF	TGTGCCTGGAGTGACAGTGCTGGGGGCTACACCTTC
TRBV9	16	NA	TRBJ2-2	many	CASSVVGPTHTGELFF	TGTGCCAGCAGCGTAGTAGGCCCGACTCACACCGGGGAGCTGTTTTTT